This T cell receptor beta chain was retrieved from a study of blood T cell repertoires in COVID-19. Background on the study: Italy, Spain and the United States were the sources of the convalescent and acute COVID-19 samples. PBMCs, B-cell-depleted T cells, or T cells provided the cDNA or gDNA that made up the material.

V lost 5 bases, J lost 8 bases, and 2 bases stayed unmatched. Per germline, CDR1 SNHLY and CDR2 FYNNEI. The CDR3 spans 11 residues. Original analysis: Estimation of nucleated cell counts relied on the amplification of reference gene primers. Produced via immunoSEQ multiplex PCR; TCRdb's table is partial and in-frame only. Clone size and the V and J calls come from that table; the DNA yielded D and trimming. In the table there are approximately 150,000 clones, around 82% of which are singletons. The chain joins TRBV2 to TRBJ1-1; 7 bases are shared with TRBD1. Sequences were obtained from peripheral blood. The TCR comes from a human donor with acute or convalescent COVID-19. The donor label of this sample is uncertain. The CDR3 nucleotides are TGTGCCAGCAGTAGGGACAGCGAAGCTTTCTTT. Amino acid sequence: CASSRDSEAFF.